The 27 T cell receptor beta chains below all came from one sample that was sequenced in a study of response to subunit inactivated influenza vaccine. TCRdb reanalysed the RT-PCR reads using MiXCR and keeps one entry per CDR3 protein. The sample consists of about 500,000 distinct CDR3 sequences, more than 15% of them appearing once. Material: CD4+ T cells sorted from PBMCs, obtained about 23 months after vaccination. The receptors originated from a man between 45 and 75 years old who received an inactivated influenza vaccine.

This chain links TRBV29-1 with TRBJ2-2; the D call may be TRBD1 or TRBD2 (6 bases each). This CDR3 contains 15 residues. The germline V gene has CDR1 SQVTM and CDR2 ANQGSEA. Trimming removed 3 bases at V and 5 bases at J, with 16 bases between. CDR3 sequence (DNA): TGCAGCGTTGAGTTCGGAGGGGGTTGGACCGGGGAGCTGTTTTTT. It is translated as CSVEFGGGWTGELFF.

This rearrangement joins TRBV11-1 to TRBJ2-1, with D unresolved. The CDR3 totals 13 residues. V lost 5 bases and J lost 4, with 9 bases in between. Germline V lookup: CDR1 SGHAT, CDR2 FQDESV (reference sequence). The CDR3 region has the DNA TGTGCCAGCAGCCAAGATGTGTACAATGAGCAGTTCTTC. Its protein is CASSQDVYNEQFF. Full variable domain (outside the CDR3, taken from reference TRBV11-1 and TRBJ2-1): EAEVAQSPRYKITEKSQAVAFWCDPISGHATLYWYRQILGQGPELLVQFQDESVVDDSQLPKDRFSAERLKGVDSTLKIQPAELGDSAMYLCASSQDVYNEQFFGPGTRLTVL.

This clonotype was detected ten times or more. The rearrangement links TRBV15 to TRBJ2-3; either TRBD1 or TRBD2 may fit D (5 bases each). This CDR3 has 18 residues. V was trimmed by 3 bases and J by 1 base, leaving 20 bases between them. Germline values: CDR1 LNHNV, CDR2 YYDKDF (reference sequence). In DNA, the CDR3 is TGTGCCACCAGCAGTCCTTACGGGGCTAGCTTGGGCACAGATACGCAGTATTTT. It codes for CATSSPYGASLGTDTQYF.

The chain carries TRBV29-1 and TRBJ2-1, with 7 nucleotides matching TRBD2. Germline V lookup: CDR1 SQVTM, CDR2 ANQGSEA. V lost 7 bases to trimming and J lost 3 bases; unmatched junction nucleotides: 9. The CDR3 contains 14 residues. In DNA form, the CDR3 reads TGCAGCGGATTACTAGCGATAGGCTACAATGAGCAGTTCTTC. It specifies CSGLLAIGYNEQFF.

This clonotype was seen a handful of times. The rearrangement uses TRBV4-3 and TRBJ1-2; tentative D call: TRBD1 (6 bases). This CDR3 has 16 amino acids. Deletions cut 0 bases from V and 0 bases from J, with 11 bases between. Per the germline V gene, CDR1 is LGHNA and CDR2 is YSLEER. The CDR3 sequence: CASSQDIQGANYGYTF. The DNA for the CDR3 is TGCGCCAGCAGCCAAGATATACAGGGCGCTAACTATGGCTACACCTTC.

As to this clonotype: The junction departs from the called germline gene at one end, perhaps through a read error. V usage is TRBV20-1 and J usage is TRBJ1-2; D is uncertain. Germline V gene lookup returns CDR1 DFQATT and CDR2 SNEGSKA (reference sequence). The CDR3 consists of 12 residues. The CDR3 loop is CSARLGRRRYSF. The DNA for the CDR3 is TGCAGTGCTCGACTAGGCCGCAGGCGATACAGCTTC.

The chain carries TRBV20-1 and TRBJ1-6, with D tentatively TRBD1 (5 bases). In germline, CDR1 is DFQATT, CDR2 SNEGSKA (reference sequence). There are 15 residues in the CDR3. The V and J ends lost 3 bases and 8 bases respectively, with 17 bases between them. CDR3 residues: CSARDPGQYDSPLHF. Written as DNA, the CDR3 is TGCAGTGCTAGGGACCCAGGGCAGTACGATTCACCCCTCCACTTT.

This clonotype came up a few times. The chain carries TRBV7-2 and TRBJ2-7; the D gene is possibly TRBD1 (6 bases). Germline V CDR1 and CDR2: SGHTA, FQGNSA. The V end lost 5 bases, the J end lost 3 bases, and 17 bases lay between the germline ends. The CDR3 consists of 15 residues. This chain's CDR3 is CASSLESVDSYEQYF. CDR3 sequence (DNA): TGTGCCAGCAGCCTAGAAAGTGTGGACAGCTACGAGCAGTACTTC.

This clonotype was counted a few times. The gene calls are TRBV3-1 and TRBJ2-1; 10 positions agree with TRBD2. The germline CDR1 and CDR2 sequences are LGHDT and YNNKEL (reference sequence). The CDR3 length is 16 residues. V dropped 8 bases and J dropped 9; count of bases not matched to a gene: 16. CDR3 loop: CASGKPSAGGIGEQFF. The CDR3 nucleotides are TGTGCCAGCGGGAAGCCGTCAGCGGGAGGGATTGGTGAGCAGTTCTTC.

This clonotype was detected a few times. The chain employs TRBV29-1 and TRBJ2-1; D call uncertain. CDR3 length: 11 residues. Germline-derived CDR1 and CDR2 are SQVTM and ANQGSEA. V shed 7 bases and J shed 11 bases, with 15 bases lying between them. CDR3 nucleotides: TGCAGCGAATCGGTAGGGCAGCAGCAGTTCTTC. Protein product: CSESVGQQQFF.

This clonotype was seen at least ten times. J is TRBJ1-6 and V is TRBV12-3 or TRBV12-4; 9 positions agree with TRBD1. This CDR3 region has 15 residues. V shed 4 bases and J 9 bases; nucleotides not matched to a gene: 7. CDR3 nucleotides: TGTGCCAGCAGTTCCGGGACAGGGAATCGTTCACCCCTCCACTTT. Translation: CASSSGTGNRSPLHF.

This chain uses TRBV9 with TRBJ2-5; D uncertain. V lost 2 bases and J 2 bases, leaving 10 bases between the germline ends. Germline V gives CDR1 SGDLS, CDR2 YYNGEE. The CDR3 extends over 14 amino acids. The CDR3 loop is CASSVDVLQETQYF. The CDR3 coding sequence is TGTGCCAGCAGCGTGGACGTACTTCAAGAGACCCAGTACTTC.

The V gene is TRBV16, the J gene TRBJ1-5, with D tentatively TRBD1 (6 bases). This CDR3 is 15 amino acids long. Trimming left V 0 bases short and J 1 base short, with 7 bases between. CDR1 and CDR2 from the germline V gene are KGHSY and FQNENV. The CDR3 is CASSQSGGSNQPQHF. In nucleotides, the CDR3 is TGTGCCAGCAGCCAATCGGGGGGCAGCAATCAGCCCCAGCATTTT.

The V call is TRBV4-3, the J call TRBJ2-1, with TRBD1 matching over 7 bases. Germline V lookup: CDR1 LGHNA, CDR2 YSLEER. J gave up 9 bases and V 8 bases, and 13 bases lay outside the gene matches. This CDR3 has 14 residues. In DNA, the CDR3 is TGCGCCAGCCAAGGACAGGTTGATTTGGGTGAGCAGTTCTTC. Translated, it gives CASQGQVDLGEQFF.

This clonotype was seen more than once but under ten times. The CDR3 nucleotides are TGTGCCAGCAGCCCACAGGGACACCCGAGGAACACTGAAGCTTTCTTT. Amino acid sequence: CASSPQGHPRNTEAFF. The chain couples TRBV7-2 to TRBJ1-1, with TRBD1 as a possible D gene (6 bases). Germline V gene lookup returns CDR1 SGHTA and CDR2 FQGNSA. Trimming shortened V by 5 bases and J by 1 base, and 17 bases separated the two germline ends. The CDR3 sequence is 16 residues long.

This chain connects TRBV6-1 to TRBJ2-5; D is unresolved. CDR1 is MNHNS and CDR2 is SASEGT in the germline V gene. The CDR3 has 11 residues. Trimming shortened V by 6 bases and J by 3 bases, and 5 bases separated the two germline ends. Written as DNA, the CDR3 is TGTGCCAGCAGACAAAAAGAGACCCAGTACTTC. It translates to CASRQKETQYF.

This clonotype was counted at least ten times. The chain couples TRBV12-3 or TRBV12-4 to TRBJ1-2; no reliable D call. Trimming removed 7 bases from V and 4 bases from J, with 19 bases in between. The CDR3 covers 15 residues. CDR3 amino acids: CASTRVDRFVYGYTF. As DNA, the CDR3 is TGTGCCAGCACCCGAGTGGACCGGTTTGTCTATGGCTACACCTTC.

The chain combines TRBV12-3 or TRBV12-4 with TRBJ2-5; 7 positions agree with TRBD1. This CDR3 has 14 amino acids. J was trimmed by 5 bases and V by 5 bases; bases with no gene match: 8. The CDR3 reads CASSLTGLRETQYF. In DNA form, the CDR3 reads TGTGCCAGCAGTCTGACAGGGCTTCGGGAGACCCAGTACTTC.

The rearrangement joins TRBV24-1 to TRBJ2-1; TRBD2 matches at 12 bases. Trimming at V came to 1 base and at J to 9 bases, leaving 9 bases not matched to a gene. Germline CDR1 and CDR2: KGHDR and SFDVKD. CDR3 length: 17 residues. The CDR3 DNA reads TGTGCCACCAGTGATTTAGAGACTAGCGGGAGACGGGGTGAGCAGTTCTTC. This sequence encodes CATSDLETSGRRGEQFF.

This chain connects TRBV4-3 to TRBJ2-5; 10 bases align to TRBD2. The CDR3 consists of 15 residues. CDR1 is LGHNA and CDR2 is YSLEER in the germline V gene. Trimming cost V 3 bases and J 3 bases; bases outside gene matches: 4. The DNA of the CDR3 is TGCGCCAGCAGCCAGCGCGGGACTAGCGAAGAGACCCAGTACTTC. It is translated as CASSQRGTSEETQYF.

This clonotype was seen a few times. This chain connects TRBV28 to TRBJ2-3; 7 positions match TRBD2. V gave up 7 bases and J gave up 0 bases; unmatched junction bases: 4. This CDR3 has 14 residues. In germline, CDR1 is MDHEN, CDR2 SYDVKM. CDR3 bases: TGTGCCAGCAAGGGAGCGGGAAGCACAGATACGCAGTATTTT. Residues: CASKGAGSTDTQYF. The full variable domain, completed using reference TRBV28 and TRBJ2-3, is DVKVTQSSRYLVKRTGEKVFLECVQDMDHENMFWYRQDPGLGLRLIYFSYDVKMKEKGDIPEGYSVSREKKERFSLILESASTNQTSMYLCASKGAGSTDTQYFGPGTRLTVL.

The chain uses TRBV20-1 and TRBJ1-6; TRBD1 is a possible D gene (6 bases). This CDR3 has 15 amino acids. Deletions cut 0 bases from V and 10 bases from J, with 16 bases between. Germline V gene lookup returns CDR1 DFQATT and CDR2 SNEGSKA (reference sequence). The CDR3 DNA is TGCAGTGCTAGAGAAGGGACCTCGGGGGGCTCACCCCTCCACTTT. Its translation is CSAREGTSGGSPLHF.

V gene TRBV20-1 combines with J gene TRBJ2-1, with D maybe TRBD1 (5 bases). The CDR3 has 17 amino acids. Trimming cost V 6 bases and J 0 bases, with 21 bases left between them. The germline V gene has CDR1 DFQATT and CDR2 SNEGSKA (reference sequence). In nucleotides, the CDR3 is TGCAGTGCCCTGAACATCTGGGGCCAAAACTCCTACAATGAGCAGTTCTTC. Its translation is CSALNIWGQNSYNEQFF.

This clonotype occurred a few times. The chain has TRBV7-2 and TRBJ1-1; D is unresolved. Germline V lookup: CDR1 SGHTA, CDR2 FQGNSA. Trimming stripped 2 bases from V and 6 bases from J, with 16 bases between. The CDR3 runs to 15 residues. The CDR3 DNA sequence: TGTGCCAGCAGCTTACCCCCTATACATGGCTCTGAAGCTTTCTTT. Its protein is CASSLPPIHGSEAFF.

This clonotype was recorded many times. The rearrangement uses TRBV10-1 and TRBJ1-6; no firm D call. Trimming pared 6 bases from V and 7 bases from J, leaving 10 bases between. The CDR3 contains 13 residues. Looked up from germline, CDR1 is WNHNN and CDR2 is SYGVQD (reference sequence). DNA for the CDR3: TGCGCCAGCAGCTCCGGACCAAATTCACCCCTCCACTTT. Translating it yields CASSSGPNSPLHF.

This clonotype was observed a handful of times. Compared with germline, one end of the junction differs, possibly owing to a read error. The chain recombines TRBV7-9 with TRBJ2-3; weak D call: TRBD1 (6 bases). CDR3 size: 14 residues. Germline CDR1 SEHNR, CDR2 FQNEAQ (reference sequence). CDR3 nucleotide sequence: TGTGCCAGCAGTTTAGTGCAGGGGATAGATACGCAGTATTTT. Translated, it gives CASSLVQGIDTQYF.

In this sample, this clonotype turned up a few times. The gene calls are TRBV12-3 or TRBV12-4 and TRBJ2-7, with 9 bases fitting TRBD2. There are 17 residues in the CDR3. Unmatched junction bases numbered 12, after V lost 2 bases and J lost 4 bases. The CDR3 region is CASSLWPPIAGEYEQYF. DNA of the CDR3: TGTGCCAGCAGTTTATGGCCCCCGATAGCGGGGGAGTACGAGCAGTACTTC.